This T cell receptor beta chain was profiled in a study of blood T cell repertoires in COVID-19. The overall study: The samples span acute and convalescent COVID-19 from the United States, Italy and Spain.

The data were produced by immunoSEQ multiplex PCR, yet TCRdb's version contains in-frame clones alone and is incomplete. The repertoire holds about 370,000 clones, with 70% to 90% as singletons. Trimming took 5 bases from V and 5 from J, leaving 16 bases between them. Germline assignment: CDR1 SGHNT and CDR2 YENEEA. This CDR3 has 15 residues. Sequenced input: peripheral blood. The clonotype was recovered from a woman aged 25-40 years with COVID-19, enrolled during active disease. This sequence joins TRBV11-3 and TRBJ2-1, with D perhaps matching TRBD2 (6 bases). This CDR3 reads CASSPRSWGDNEQFF. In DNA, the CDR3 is TGTGCCAGCAGCCCACGCTCTTGGGGGGACAATGAGCAGTTCTTC.